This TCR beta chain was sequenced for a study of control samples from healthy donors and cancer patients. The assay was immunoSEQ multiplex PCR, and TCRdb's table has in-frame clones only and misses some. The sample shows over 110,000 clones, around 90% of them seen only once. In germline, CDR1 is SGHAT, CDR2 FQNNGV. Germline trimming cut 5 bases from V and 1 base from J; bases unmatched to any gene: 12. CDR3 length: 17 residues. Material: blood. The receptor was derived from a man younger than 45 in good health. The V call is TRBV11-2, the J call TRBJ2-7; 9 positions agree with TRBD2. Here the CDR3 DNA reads TGTGCCAGCAGCGACTTCGCGGGAGGGCCGTCTTCCTACGAGCAGTACTTC. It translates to CASSDFAGGPSSYEQYF.